What follows are 14 T cell receptor beta chains derived from one specimen sequenced in a study of cytomegalovirus exposure and HLA in healthy donors. Researchers ran the PCR with 60 Vbeta and 13 Jbeta primers. Assay: immunoSEQ multiplex PCR; the TCRdb copy retains only in-frame clones and omits some. The table includes some 110,000 clones, 70% detected once. Sequenced material: PBMCs. All receptors come from a man younger than 40 in good health and CMV-seropositive.

The chain couples TRBV25-1 to TRBJ2-5; tentatively, D is TRBD2 (5 bases). V was cut by 5 bases and J by 4 bases, with 26 bases left in between. Germline assignment: CDR1 MGHDK and CDR2 SYGVNS. The CDR3 covers 18 residues. The CDR3 protein is CASSPEVRAHESRETQYF. CDR3 sequence (DNA): TGTGCCAGCAGTCCTGAAGTGAGGGCTCACGAATCAAGAGAGACCCAGTACTTC.

The chain uses TRBV27 and TRBJ2-1; 11 nucleotides line up with TRBD2. CDR3 length: 15 amino acids. Germline V gene data show CDR1 as MNHEY and CDR2 as SMNVEV (reference sequence). Trimming at V came to 3 bases and at J to 10 bases, leaving 8 bases not matched to a gene. The CDR3 sequence: CASSLVAGGPEEQFF. DNA for the CDR3: TGTGCCAGCAGTTTGGTAGCGGGAGGGCCAGAAGAGCAGTTCTTC.

This clone was detected only once. Compared with germline, one end of the junction differs, possibly owing to a read error. This chain uses TRBV7-7 with TRBJ2-2, with TRBD2 identical over 8 bases. The CDR3 runs to 15 residues. Looked up from germline, CDR1 is SSHAT and CDR2 is FNYEAQ (reference sequence). The CDR3 loop reads CASSRGGPNTGELFF. In DNA form, the CDR3 reads TGTGCTAGCAGCCGGGGGGGACCGAACACCGGGGAGCTGTTTTTT.

The CDR3 loop is CASSYSKGGYTF. Here the CDR3 DNA reads TGTGCCAGCAGTTACTCGAAGGGGGGCTACACCTTC. The chain links TRBV6-5 to TRBJ1-2; maybe TRBD1 (5 bases). CDR3 length: 12 amino acids. The germline CDR1 and CDR2 sequences are MNHEY and SVGAGI. V was shortened by 0 bases and J by 8 bases, with 7 bases between the two germline ends.

The CDR3 DNA reads TGTGCCAGCAGCTCAGGACAGGTCTACGAGCAGTACTTC. This codes for CASSSGQVYEQYF. V gene TRBV13 combines with J gene TRBJ2-7; 7 bases fit TRBD1. CDR3 size: 13 residues. V lost 4 bases, J lost 3 bases, and 3 bases stayed unmatched. Germline CDR1 PRHDT, CDR2 FYEKMQ (reference sequence).

This clone turned up a few times. The V call is TRBV6-5, the J call TRBJ1-2; TRBD1 aligns across 8 bases. This CDR3 is 16 amino acids long. V dropped 2 bases and J dropped 2; count of bases not matched to a gene: 7. CDR1 and CDR2 (germline): MNHEY, SVGAGI. The CDR3 spells CASSYGRGLGNYGYTF. The CDR3 bases are TGTGCCAGCAGTTACGGCAGGGGGCTAGGCAACTATGGCTACACCTTC.

The chain joins TRBV6-5 to TRBJ2-7; 8 nucleotides agree with TRBD2. The CDR3 is 14 amino acids. J gave up 5 bases and V 4 bases, and 7 bases lay outside the gene matches. Germline V gene data show CDR1 as MNHEY and CDR2 as SVGAGI. The CDR3 region is CASSSGGWFDEQYF. The CDR3, as DNA: TGTGCCAGCAGTTCGGGGGGGTGGTTTGACGAGCAGTACTTC.

The chain links TRBV5-1 to TRBJ2-5; 9 nucleotides agree with TRBD1. Germline V gene lookup returns CDR1 SGHRS and CDR2 YFSETQ. This CDR3 has 14 residues. V was pared by 4 bases and J by 5 bases, with 6 bases of the junction left unmatched. DNA for the CDR3: TGCGCCAGCAGCCCGGGACAGGGAGGGGAGACCCAGTACTTC. Translated: CASSPGQGGETQYF. The full variable domain, in which reference TRBV5-1 and TRBJ2-5 provide the parts outside the CDR3, is KAGVTQTPRYLIKTRGQQVTLSCSPISGHRSVSWYQQTPGQGLQFLFEYFSETQRNKGNFPGRFSGRQFSNSRSEMNVSTLELGDSALYLCASSPGQGGETQYFGPGTRLLVL.

This chain joins TRBV5-1 and TRBJ2-1, with TRBD2 matching over 14 bases. The V and J ends lost 7 bases and 1 base, in that order; junction bases with no gene match: 10. CDR1 and CDR2 (germline): SGHRS, YFSETQ. The length of the CDR3 is 18 residues. The CDR3 sequence is CASRRGTSGGPSYNEQFF. The CDR3 bases are TGCGCCAGCCGCCGTGGGACTAGCGGGGGTCCTTCCTACAATGAGCAGTTCTTC. The whole variable domain, remainder taken from reference TRBV5-1 and TRBJ2-1, is KAGVTQTPRYLIKTRGQQVTLSCSPISGHRSVSWYQQTPGQGLQFLFEYFSETQRNKGNFPGRFSGRQFSNSRSEMNVSTLELGDSALYLCASRRGTSGGPSYNEQFFGPGTRLTVL.

The chain carries TRBV11-3 and TRBJ2-5; 7 positions agree with TRBD2. Germline lookup yields CDR1 SGHNT and CDR2 YENEEA. CDR3 size: 16 residues. With 3 bases clipped from V and 0 bases from J, the junction kept 7 bases outside the gene matches. CDR3 sequence reads: CASSFGLAVYQETQYF. DNA of the CDR3: TGTGCCAGCAGCTTTGGGCTAGCGGTGTACCAAGAGACCCAGTACTTC.

This clone appeared a single time. The J gene is TRBJ1-5, the V gene TRBV6-1; 10 bases match TRBD1. V dropped 6 bases and J dropped 6; count of bases not matched to a gene: 8. CDR3 length: 15 amino acids. Germline lookup yields CDR1 MNHNS and CDR2 SASEGT. The chain's CDR3 is CASRILTGGFQPQHF. CDR3 in DNA: TGTGCCAGCAGGATACTGACAGGGGGCTTTCAGCCCCAGCATTTT.

The chain employs TRBV5-1 and TRBJ2-4; a possible D gene is TRBD2 (6 bases). The V gene's germline CDR1 is SGHRS and CDR2 YFSETQ. Trimming removed 4 bases from V and 2 bases from J, with 22 bases in between. The CDR3 runs 18 residues. The CDR3 region has the DNA TGCGCCAGCAGCATTTCGGGACTCCCACAGCGGTCCAAAAACATTCAGTACTTC. Protein sequence: CASSISGLPQRSKNIQYF.

This clone has just a few counts. V is TRBV5-4 and J is TRBJ1-5, with D unclear. Trimming removed 5 bases at V and 8 bases at J, with 20 bases between. CDR1 is SGHNT, CDR2 YYREEE, per germline (reference sequence). The CDR3 has 15 residues. Here the CDR3 reads CASRPVTEGLKPQHF. CDR3 DNA sequence: TGTGCCAGCAGGCCCGTCACTGAGGGTTTGAAGCCCCAGCATTTT.

The gene calls are TRBV6-5 and TRBJ2-2; a possible D gene is TRBD1 (5 bases). The CDR3 covers 13 residues. The V gene's germline CDR1 is MNHEY and CDR2 SVGAGI. Trimming pared 2 bases from V and 6 bases from J, leaving 7 bases between. The CDR3 here is CASSYQGAGELFF. The DNA of the CDR3 is TGTGCCAGCAGTTACCAAGGGGCCGGGGAGCTGTTTTTT.